These T cell receptor beta chains were read from a single sample in a study of CD8+CD57+ T cells in acquired aplastic anemia. TCRdb reanalysed the reads using MiXCR and keeps one entry per CDR3 protein. The table shows 190,000 or so distinct CDR3 sequences, with under 65% occurring only once. The sequenced sample consisted of sorted CD4+, CD8+, or CD8+CD57+ T cells (not recorded which) from PBMCs. These receptors originate from a human donor in good health. The CDR3 runs from the conserved cysteine through the conserved F or W.

TRBJ1-1 TRBV9 CASSVAGEAFF
TRBJ2-1 TRBV20-1 CSAWTSGSYEQFF
TRBJ2-7 TRBV2 CASSSNRGLSYEQYF
TRBJ1-4 TRBV7-2 CASSYLGTNEKLFF
TRBJ2-1 TRBV12-3/TRBV12-4 CASSLGASASYNEQFF
TRBJ1-5 TRBV20-1 CSARFGDLQPQHF
TRBJ1-1 TRBV6-6 CASSYSVGGRGYTEAFF
TRBJ1-5 TRBV7-2 CASSKPDGQPQHF
TRBJ2-7 TRBV6-6 CASRLYLWSYEQYF
TRBJ1-5 TRBV6-6 CASRADRAVSNQPQHF
TRBJ2-7 TRBV9 CASSPFDGASYEQYF
TRBJ1-1 TRBV5-5 CASSRNTGDLTEAFF
TRBJ2-3 TRBV10-3 CAISDRRGMRTDTQYF
TRBJ2-2 TRBV25-1 CASSEFGGVAGELFF
TRBJ2-1 TRBV19 CASSIQGGVNEQFF
TRBJ2-1 TRBV7-9 CASSLNGGNNEQFF
TRBJ2-1 TRBV2 CASSEVYYRNEQFF
TRBJ1-5 TRBV2 CASRPTGNQPQHF
TRBJ2-3 TRBV2 CASLTDTQYF
TRBJ1-2 TRBV7-9 CASSSGGGLGGYTF
TRBJ2-7 TRBV7-6 CASSLHLSEQYF
TRBJ2-7 TRBV10-3 CAILGQAGGGSYEQYF
TRBJ1-1 TRBV29-1 CSVSMNTEAFF
TRBJ2-1 TRBV29-1 CSVELGLAGRYNEQFF
NA TRBV29-1 CSPPDYEQYF
TRBJ2-3 TRBV7-2 CASSRLPPGARDTQYF
TRBJ1-4 TRBV15 CATSTKTGIGAEKLFF
TRBJ1-5 TRBV10-2 CASSQTGGNQPQHF
TRBJ2-7 TRBV4-3 CASPGQGDHEQYF
TRBJ2-1 TRBV7-2 CASSSPGTSGRASYNEQFF
TRBJ1-5 TRBV9 CASSASYSNQPQHF
TRBJ2-5 TRBV7-2 CASSSGYQETQYF
TRBJ2-7 TRBV15 CAASSQGVEVYEQYF
TRBJ2-4 TRBV4-1 CASSQDSGSGGKNIQHF
TRBJ1-2 TRBV19 CASSIVRLQYGYTF
TRBJ2-7 TRBV27 CASKGGGGGYEQYF
TRBJ2-7 TRBV7-2 CASSLVRVNEQYF
TRBJ1-2 TRBV7-9 CASTTTDYGYTF
TRBJ1-1 TRBV6-1 CASSAPDEDQQAEAFF
TRBJ2-6 TRBV7-2 CASSSTPSGANVLTF
TRBJ1-6 TRBV20-1 CSAKTGYNSPLHF
TRBJ2-2 TRBV24-1 CAAKGTTGELFF
TRBJ1-2 TRBV7-8 CASSFAGRAAGYTF
TRBJ1-1 TRBV7-9 CASSYRTGRAFF
TRBJ2-7 TRBV29-1 CSVEPTSGSNYEQYF